Listed here are 5 T cell receptor beta chains from one sample, sequenced in a study of T cells after yellow fever vaccination. TCRdb ran MiXCR on the 5' RACE reads and lists one entry per CDR3 protein. The sample holds some 500,000 distinct CDR3 sequences, about 13% seen once. This specimen was PBMCs, taken on the day of the yellow fever booster vaccination. The receptors were gathered from a young man who received the YFV17D yellow fever vaccine.

The chain uses TRBV6-5 and TRBJ2-7; TRBD1 matches at 7 bases. V gave up 0 bases and J gave up 11 bases; unmatched junction bases: 13. This CDR3 region has 15 residues. Per germline, CDR1 MNHEY and CDR2 SVGAGI. CDR3: CASSYSIAGQAMKYF. Here the CDR3 DNA reads TGTGCCAGCAGTTACTCGATTGCTGGACAGGCGATGAAGTACTTC.

In its sample, this clonotype was seen a few times. This chain uses TRBV2 with TRBJ2-4; TRBD1 agrees at 8 bases. The CDR3 length is 16 residues. The V gene's germline CDR1 is SNHLY and CDR2 FYNNEI. With 6 bases clipped from V and 7 bases from J, the junction kept 14 bases outside the gene matches. CDR3 loop: CASRLEATGGKNIQYF. The CDR3 region has the DNA TGTGCCAGCAGGTTGGAGGCCACAGGGGGTAAGAACATTCAGTACTTC.

This clonotype was found many times. This sequence joins TRBV27 and TRBJ2-2; D not certain. This CDR3 is 13 amino acids long. The V gene's germline CDR1 is MNHEY and CDR2 SMNVEV (reference sequence). V was cut by 6 bases and J by 5 bases, with 10 bases left in between. CDR3 sequence: CASSPNWTGELFF. CDR3 DNA sequence: TGTGCCAGCAGCCCTAACTGGACCGGGGAGCTGTTTTTT.

About this clonotype itself: Lacking the conserved final phenylalanine or tryptophan, this CDR3 likely reflects a read error. V usage is TRBV11-2 and J usage is TRBJ1-5, with 8 bases identical to TRBD1. The length of the CDR3 is 17 residues. CDR1 is SGHAT, CDR2 FQNNGV, per germline. V shed 1 base and J 6 bases; nucleotides not matched to a gene: 11. The CDR3 DNA sequence: TGTGCCAGCAGCTTAGGGGGGGGAGACAGGGGTGGTCAGCCCCAGCATTCT. Translation: CASSLGGGDRGGQPQHS.

This clonotype showed up many times. The rearrangement links TRBV7-2 to TRBJ2-1; the match to TRBD2 covers 12 bases. This CDR3 has 16 residues. CDR1 and CDR2 (germline): SGHTA, FQGNSA. V dropped 5 bases and J dropped 10; count of bases not matched to a gene: 12. CDR3 nucleotide sequence: TGTGCCAGCAGCCCCCTCTCTAGCGGGAGGGTAGTCGAGCAGTTCTTC. Its protein is CASSPLSSGRVVEQFF.